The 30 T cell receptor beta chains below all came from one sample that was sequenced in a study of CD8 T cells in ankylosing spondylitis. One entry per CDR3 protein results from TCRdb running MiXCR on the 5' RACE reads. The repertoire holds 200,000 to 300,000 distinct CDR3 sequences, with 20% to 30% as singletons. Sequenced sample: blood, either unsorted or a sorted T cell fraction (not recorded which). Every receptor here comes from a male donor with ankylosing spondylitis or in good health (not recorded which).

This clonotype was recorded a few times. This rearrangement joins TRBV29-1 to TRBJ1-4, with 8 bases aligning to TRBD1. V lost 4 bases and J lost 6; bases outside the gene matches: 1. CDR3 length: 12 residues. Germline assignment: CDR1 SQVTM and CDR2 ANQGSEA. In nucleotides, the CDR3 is TGCAGCGTTGCAGGGGGCGATGAAAAACTGTTTTTT. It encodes CSVAGGDEKLFF. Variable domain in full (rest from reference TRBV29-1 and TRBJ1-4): SAVISQKPSRDICQRGTSLTIQCQVDSQVTMMFWYRQQPGQSLTLIATANQGSEATYESGFVIDKFPISRPNLTFSTLTVSNMSPEDSSIYLCSVAGGDEKLFFGSGTQLSVL.

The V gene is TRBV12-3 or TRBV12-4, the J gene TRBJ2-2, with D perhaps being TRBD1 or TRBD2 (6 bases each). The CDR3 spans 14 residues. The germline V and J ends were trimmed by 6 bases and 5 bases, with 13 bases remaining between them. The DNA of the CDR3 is TGTGCCAGCAGAGGACTACAGGGAACCGGGGAGCTGTTTTTT. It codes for CASRGLQGTGELFF.

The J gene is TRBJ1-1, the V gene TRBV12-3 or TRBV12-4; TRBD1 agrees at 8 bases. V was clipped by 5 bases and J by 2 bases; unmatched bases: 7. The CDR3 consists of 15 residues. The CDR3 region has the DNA TGTGCCAGCAGTACCAGGACAGGGTATAACACTGAAGCTTTCTTT. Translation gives CASSTRTGYNTEAFF.

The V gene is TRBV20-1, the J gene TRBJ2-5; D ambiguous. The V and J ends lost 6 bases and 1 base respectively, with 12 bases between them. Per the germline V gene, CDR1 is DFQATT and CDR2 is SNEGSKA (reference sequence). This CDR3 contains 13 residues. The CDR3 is CSAATSIQETQYF. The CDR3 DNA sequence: TGCAGTGCAGCGACTTCTATCCAAGAGACCCAGTACTTC.

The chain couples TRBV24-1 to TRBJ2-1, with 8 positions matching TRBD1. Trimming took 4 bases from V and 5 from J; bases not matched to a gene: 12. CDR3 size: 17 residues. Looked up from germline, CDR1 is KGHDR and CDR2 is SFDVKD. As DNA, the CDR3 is TGTGCCACCAGTGACTCCCATCCGGGACAGGCGAACAATGAGCAGTTCTTC. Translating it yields CATSDSHPGQANNEQFF.

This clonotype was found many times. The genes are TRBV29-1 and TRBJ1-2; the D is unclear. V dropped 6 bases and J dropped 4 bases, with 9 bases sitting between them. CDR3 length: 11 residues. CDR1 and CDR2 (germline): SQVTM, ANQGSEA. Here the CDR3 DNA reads TGCAGCGTCGAGATGGGCTATGGCTACACCTTC. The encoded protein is CSVEMGYGYTF.

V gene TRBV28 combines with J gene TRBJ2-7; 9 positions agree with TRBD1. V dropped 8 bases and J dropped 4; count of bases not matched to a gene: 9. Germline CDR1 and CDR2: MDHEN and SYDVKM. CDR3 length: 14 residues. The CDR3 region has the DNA TGTGCCAGCCATGGACAGGGGATATCGTACGAGCAGTACTTC. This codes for CASHGQGISYEQYF.

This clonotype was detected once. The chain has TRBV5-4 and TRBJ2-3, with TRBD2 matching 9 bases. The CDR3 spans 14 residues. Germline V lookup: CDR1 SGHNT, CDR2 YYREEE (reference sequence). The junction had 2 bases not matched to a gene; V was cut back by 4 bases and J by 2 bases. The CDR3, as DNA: TGTGCCAGCAGCGAGGGACTAGCCACAGATACGCAGTATTTT. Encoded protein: CASSEGLATDTQYF. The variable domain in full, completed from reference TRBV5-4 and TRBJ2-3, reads ETGVTQSPTHLIKTRGQQVTLRCSSQSGHNTVSWYQQALGQGPQFIFQYYREEENGRGNFPPRFSGLQFPNYSSELNVNALELDDSALYLCASSEGLATDTQYFGPGTRLTVL.

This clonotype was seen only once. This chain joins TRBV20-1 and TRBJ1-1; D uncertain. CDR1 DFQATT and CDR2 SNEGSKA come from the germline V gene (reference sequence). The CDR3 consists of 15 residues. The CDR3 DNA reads TGCACCTCAATTCCGGTCCAAGGGCAGAACACTGAAGCTTTCTTT. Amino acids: CTSIPVQGQNTEAFF.

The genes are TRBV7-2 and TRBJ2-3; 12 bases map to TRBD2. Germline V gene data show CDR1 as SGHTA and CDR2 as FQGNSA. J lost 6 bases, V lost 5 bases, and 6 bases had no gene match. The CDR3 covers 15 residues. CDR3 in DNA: TGTGCCAGCAGCCAGAGAGGACTAGCGGGGGATACGCAGTATTTT. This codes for CASSQRGLAGDTQYF.

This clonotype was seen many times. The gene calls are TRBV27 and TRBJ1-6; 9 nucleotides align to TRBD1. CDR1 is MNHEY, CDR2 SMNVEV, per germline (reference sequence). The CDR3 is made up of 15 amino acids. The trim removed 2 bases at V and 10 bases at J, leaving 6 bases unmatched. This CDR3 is CASSLLQGAGSPLHF. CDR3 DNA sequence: TGTGCCAGCAGTTTACTACAGGGGGCAGGATCACCCCTCCACTTT.

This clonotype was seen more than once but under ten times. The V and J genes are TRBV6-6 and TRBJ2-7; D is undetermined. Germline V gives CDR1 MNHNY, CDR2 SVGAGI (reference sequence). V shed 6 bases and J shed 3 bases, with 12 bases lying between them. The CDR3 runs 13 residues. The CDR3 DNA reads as TGTGCCAGCAGCGTAGGACGGAGCTACGAGCAGTACTTC. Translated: CASSVGRSYEQYF.

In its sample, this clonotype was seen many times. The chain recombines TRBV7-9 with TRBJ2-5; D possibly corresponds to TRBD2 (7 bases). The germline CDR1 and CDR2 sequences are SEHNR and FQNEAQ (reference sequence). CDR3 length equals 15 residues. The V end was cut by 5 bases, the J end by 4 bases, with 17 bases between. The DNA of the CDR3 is TGTGCCAGCAGCCCATTGACAGGCGGGGGAGAGACCCAGTACTTC. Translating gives CASSPLTGGGETQYF.

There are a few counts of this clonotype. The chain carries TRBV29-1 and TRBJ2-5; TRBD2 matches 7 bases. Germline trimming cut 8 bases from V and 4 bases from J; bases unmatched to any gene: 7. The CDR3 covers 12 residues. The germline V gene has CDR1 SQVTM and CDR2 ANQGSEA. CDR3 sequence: CSPVGEGETQYF. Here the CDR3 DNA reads TGCAGCCCCGTTGGGGAGGGAGAGACCCAGTACTTC.

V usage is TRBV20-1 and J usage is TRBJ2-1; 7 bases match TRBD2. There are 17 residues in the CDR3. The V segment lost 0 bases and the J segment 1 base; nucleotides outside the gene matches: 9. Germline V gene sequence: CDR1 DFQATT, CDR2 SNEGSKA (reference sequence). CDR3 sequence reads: CSARDRNRDYSYNEQFF. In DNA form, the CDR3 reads TGCAGTGCTAGAGACCGGAACCGGGACTATTCCTACAATGAGCAGTTCTTC.

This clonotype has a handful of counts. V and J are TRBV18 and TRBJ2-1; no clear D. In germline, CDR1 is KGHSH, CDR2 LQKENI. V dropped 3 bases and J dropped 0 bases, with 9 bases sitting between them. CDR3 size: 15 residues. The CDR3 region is CASSPLSSSYNEQFF. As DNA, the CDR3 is TGTGCCAGCTCACCCTTGAGTAGCTCCTACAATGAGCAGTTCTTC.

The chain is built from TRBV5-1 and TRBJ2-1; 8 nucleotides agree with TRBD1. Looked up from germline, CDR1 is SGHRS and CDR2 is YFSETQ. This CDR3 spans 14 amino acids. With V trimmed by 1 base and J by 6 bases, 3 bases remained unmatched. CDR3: CASSLRTGTNEQFF. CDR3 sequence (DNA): TGCGCCAGCAGCTTGAGGACAGGGACCAATGAGCAGTTCTTC. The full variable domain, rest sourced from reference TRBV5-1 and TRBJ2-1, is KAGVTQTPRYLIKTRGQQVTLSCSPISGHRSVSWYQQTPGQGLQFLFEYFSETQRNKGNFPGRFSGRQFSNSRSEMNVSTLELGDSALYLCASSLRTGTNEQFFGPGTRLTVL.

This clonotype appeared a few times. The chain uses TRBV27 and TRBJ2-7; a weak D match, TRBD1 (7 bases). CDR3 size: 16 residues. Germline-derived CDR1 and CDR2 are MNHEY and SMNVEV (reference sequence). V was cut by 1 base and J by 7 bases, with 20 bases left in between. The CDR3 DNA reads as TGTGCCAGCAGTTTATTCGGGTTCCCCCCAGGGGGGGAGCAGTACTTC. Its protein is CASSLFGFPPGGEQYF.

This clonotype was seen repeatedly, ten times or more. The CDR3 loop is CSASLRGSNNEKLFF. CDR3 coding DNA: TGCAGTGCTAGTCTCAGGGGGTCAAATAATGAAAAACTGTTTTTT. V gene TRBV20-1 combines with J gene TRBJ1-4; 7 bases are a match to TRBD1. Losses at the gene ends were 3 bases for V and 4 bases for J; bases not matched to a gene: 8. CDR1 and CDR2 from the germline V gene are DFQATT and SNEGSKA (reference sequence). The CDR3 spans 15 residues.

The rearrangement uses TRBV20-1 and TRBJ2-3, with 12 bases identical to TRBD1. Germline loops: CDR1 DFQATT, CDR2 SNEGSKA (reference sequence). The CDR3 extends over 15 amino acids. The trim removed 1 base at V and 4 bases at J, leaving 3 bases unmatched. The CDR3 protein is CSARVGTGGADTQYF. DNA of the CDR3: TGCAGTGCTAGAGTTGGGACAGGGGGCGCAGATACGCAGTATTTT.

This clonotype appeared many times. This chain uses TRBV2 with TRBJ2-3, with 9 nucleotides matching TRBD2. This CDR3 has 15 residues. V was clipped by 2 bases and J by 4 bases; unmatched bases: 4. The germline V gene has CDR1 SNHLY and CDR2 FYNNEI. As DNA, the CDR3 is TGTGCCAGCAGTGAATGGGTAGCGGGGGCAGATACGCAGTATTTT. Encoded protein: CASSEWVAGADTQYF.

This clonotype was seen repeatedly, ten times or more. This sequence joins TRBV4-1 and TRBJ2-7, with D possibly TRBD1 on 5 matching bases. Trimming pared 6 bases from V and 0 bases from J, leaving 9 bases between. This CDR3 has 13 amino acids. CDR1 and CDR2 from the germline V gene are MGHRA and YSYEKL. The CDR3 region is CASRGHPSYEQYF. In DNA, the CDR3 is TGCGCCAGCAGGGGGCACCCCTCCTACGAGCAGTACTTC.

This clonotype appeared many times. For the CDR3, the DNA is TGCAGTGCTACCGACCCCGAGGGCTCCCTCCACTTT. Translating gives CSATDPEGSLHF. The chain links TRBV20-1 to TRBJ1-6; unclear D gene. Trimming removed 4 bases at V and 14 bases at J, with 15 bases between. This CDR3 is built from 12 residues. The V gene's germline CDR1 is DFQATT and CDR2 SNEGSKA (reference sequence).

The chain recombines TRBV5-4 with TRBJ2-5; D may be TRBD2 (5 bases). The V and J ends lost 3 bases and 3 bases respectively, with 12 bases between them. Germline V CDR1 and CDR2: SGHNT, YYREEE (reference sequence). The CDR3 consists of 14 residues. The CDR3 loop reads CASSSEVSEETQYF. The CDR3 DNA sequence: TGTGCCAGCAGCTCGGAGGTTTCGGAAGAGACCCAGTACTTC. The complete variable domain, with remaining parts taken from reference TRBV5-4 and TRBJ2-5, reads ETGVTQSPTHLIKTRGQQVTLRCSSQSGHNTVSWYQQALGQGPQFIFQYYREEENGRGNFPPRFSGLQFPNYSSELNVNALELDDSALYLCASSSEVSEETQYFGPGTRLLVL.

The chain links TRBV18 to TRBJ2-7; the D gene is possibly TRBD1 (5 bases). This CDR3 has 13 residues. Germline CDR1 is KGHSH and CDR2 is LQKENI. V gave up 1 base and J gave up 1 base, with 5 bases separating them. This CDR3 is CASSPQGSYEQYF. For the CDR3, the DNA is TGTGCCAGCTCACCACAGGGGTCCTACGAGCAGTACTTC.

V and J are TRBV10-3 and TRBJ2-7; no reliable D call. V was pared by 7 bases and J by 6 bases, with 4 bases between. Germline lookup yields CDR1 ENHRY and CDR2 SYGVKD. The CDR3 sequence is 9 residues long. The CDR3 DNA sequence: TGTGCCATCAAAGGCGAGCAGTACTTC. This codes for CAIKGEQYF.

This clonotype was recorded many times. CDR3 amino acids: CASSQEGGSPLHF. The CDR3 DNA follows: TGTGCCAGCAGCCAAGAGGGTGGGTCACCCCTCCACTTT. V and J are TRBV3-1 and TRBJ1-6; D gene unclear. V lost 0 bases and J 10 bases, leaving 7 bases between the germline ends. The CDR3 spans 13 residues. Germline V gene sequence: CDR1 LGHDT, CDR2 YNNKEL (reference sequence).

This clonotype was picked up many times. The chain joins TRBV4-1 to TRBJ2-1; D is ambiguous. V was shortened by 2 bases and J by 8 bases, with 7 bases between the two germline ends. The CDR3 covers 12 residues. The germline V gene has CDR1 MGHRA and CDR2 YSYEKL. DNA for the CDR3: TGCGCCAGCAGCCAAATACGCGATGAGCAGTTCTTC. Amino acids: CASSQIRDEQFF.

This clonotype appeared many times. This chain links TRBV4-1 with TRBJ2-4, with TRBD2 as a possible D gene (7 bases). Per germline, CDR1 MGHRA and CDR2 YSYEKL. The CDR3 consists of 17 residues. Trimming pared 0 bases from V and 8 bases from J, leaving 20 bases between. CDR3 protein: CASSQDKGGRLTHIQYF. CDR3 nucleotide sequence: TGCGCCAGCAGCCAAGATAAGGGGGGGCGGCTTACGCACATTCAGTACTTC.

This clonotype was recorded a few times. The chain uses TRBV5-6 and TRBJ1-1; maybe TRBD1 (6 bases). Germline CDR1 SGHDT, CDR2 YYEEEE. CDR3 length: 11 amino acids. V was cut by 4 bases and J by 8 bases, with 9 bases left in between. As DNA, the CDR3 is TGTGCCAGCAGCGTGACAGGAGAAGCTTTCTTT. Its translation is CASSVTGEAFF.